These 24 T cell receptor beta chains were sequenced from one sample in a study of blood T cell repertoires in COVID-19. Data came from immunoSEQ multiplex PCR; TCRdb stores just in-frame clones and leaves some out. The sample lists roughly 250,000 clones, around 85% occurring once. Sequenced sample: peripheral blood. Every receptor here comes from a woman of 80 years or more with acute or convalescent COVID-19.

The chain couples TRBV5-3 to TRBJ2-7, with 10 bases identical to TRBD1. TRBV5-3 is recorded as an ORF, its role being uncertain. J was trimmed by 3 bases and V by 3 bases; bases with no gene match: 15. The CDR3 consists of 18 residues. The CDR3 sequence: CARSSSPTGGDLNYEQYF. The CDR3 DNA is TGTGCCAGAAGCTCGTCCCCGACAGGGGGCGACCTAAACTACGAGCAGTACTTC.

The chain is built from TRBV2 and TRBJ2-2, with TRBD1 matching 7 bases. V was clipped by 8 bases and J by 4 bases; unmatched bases: 4. Germline loops: CDR1 SNHLY, CDR2 FYNNEI. The length of the CDR3 is 13 residues. The CDR3 is CASDRAGTGELFF. The CDR3 DNA sequence: TGTGCCAGCGACAGGGCGGGCACCGGGGAGCTGTTTTTT.

The rearrangement joins TRBV9 to TRBJ2-1; 9 nucleotides agree with TRBD1. With 5 bases clipped from V and 7 bases from J, the junction kept 10 bases outside the gene matches. The CDR3 runs to 15 residues. CDR1 and CDR2 (germline): SGDLS, YYNGEE. This CDR3 is CASSVRDRVSNEQFF. The CDR3 nucleotides are TGTGCCAGCAGTGTCCGGGACAGGGTATCAAATGAGCAGTTCTTC.

The chain links TRBV5-1 to TRBJ2-2, with TRBD1 matching 8 bases. V lost 1 base, J lost 3 bases, and 5 bases stayed unmatched. The CDR3 is 16 amino acids. The germline CDR1 and CDR2 sequences are SGHRS and YFSETQ. In DNA form, the CDR3 reads TGCGCCAGCAGCTTGCCCGACAGGGGTCACACCGGGGAGCTGTTTTTT. Translating it yields CASSLPDRGHTGELFF.

The table lists this clone with a few counts. V is TRBV28 and J is TRBJ2-7, with 10 bases that match TRBD1. This CDR3 has 12 residues. CDR1 is MDHEN, CDR2 SYDVKM, per germline. V trimming: 6 bases; J trimming: 7 bases; junction bases outside the gene matches: 3. The chain's CDR3 is CASRGTGVEQYF. The CDR3 DNA reads TGTGCCAGCAGGGGGACAGGGGTTGAGCAGTACTTC.

The chain couples TRBV15 to TRBJ2-6; D not resolved. CDR3 size: 14 residues. Trimming shortened V by 5 bases and J by 2 bases, and 7 bases separated the two germline ends. The germline CDR1 and CDR2 sequences are LNHNV and YYDKDF (reference sequence). CDR3 residues: CATSSEAGANVLTF. In nucleotides, the CDR3 is TGTGCCACCAGCTCCGAGGCTGGGGCCAACGTCCTGACTTTC.

This clone appeared a single time. The chain uses TRBV6-6 and TRBJ2-7; 7 bases match TRBD1. V shed 7 bases and J 1 base; nucleotides not matched to a gene: 1. In germline, CDR1 is MNHNY, CDR2 SVGAGI (reference sequence). This CDR3 spans 12 amino acids. The CDR3 spells CASTDRSYEQYF. CDR3 nucleotide sequence: TGTGCCAGCACGGACAGGTCCTACGAGCAGTACTTC.

The rearrangement uses TRBV9 and TRBJ1-5; D is unclear. The CDR3 has 14 amino acids. The V and J ends lost 0 bases and 9 bases respectively, with 13 bases between them. CDR1 is SGDLS and CDR2 is YYNGEE in the germline V gene. The CDR3 reads CASSVAAGNWPQHF. In DNA, the CDR3 is TGTGCCAGCAGCGTAGCTGCGGGGAATTGGCCCCAGCATTTT.

The J gene is TRBJ1-4, the V gene TRBV27; D might be TRBD1 (6 bases). Looked up from germline, CDR1 is MNHEY and CDR2 is SMNVEV (reference sequence). The length of the CDR3 is 14 residues. Trimming left V 2 bases short and J 8 bases short, with 12 bases between. CDR3 sequence reads: CASSLTDRGEKLFF. CDR3 in DNA: TGTGCCAGCAGTTTAACGGACAGAGGCGAAAAACTGTTTTTT.

In nucleotides, the CDR3 is TGTGCCAGCAGCAGGGGACAGGGGGTGGGCTCCTATAATTCACCCCTCCACTTT. Protein: CASSRGQGVGSYNSPLHF. The gene calls are TRBV27 and TRBJ1-6; 11 nucleotides agree with TRBD1. Losses at the gene ends were 6 bases for V and 0 bases for J; bases not matched to a gene: 7. CDR1 is MNHEY, CDR2 SMNVEV, per germline (reference sequence). The CDR3 totals 18 residues.

This clone is a singleton in its sample. This chain uses TRBV19 with TRBJ1-1, with D perhaps matching TRBD1 (6 bases). V was cut by 3 bases and J by 6 bases, with 11 bases left in between. The CDR3 has 13 amino acids. The V gene's germline CDR1 is LNHDA and CDR2 SQIVND (reference sequence). CDR3 bases: TGTGCCAGTAGTATCCTGACAGGTCCTGAAGCTTTCTTT. Protein product: CASSILTGPEAFF.

Points on this clone: One end of the junction is discordant with germline, which a read error may explain. This rearrangement joins TRBV6-4 to TRBJ1-5; 7 nucleotides match TRBD1. This CDR3 spans 14 amino acids. Germline CDR1 and CDR2: MRHNA and SNTAGT. CDR3 DNA: TGTGCCAGCATTGACAGGGAGTGCAATCAGCCCCAGCATTTT. Amino acid sequence: CASIDRECNQPQHF.

The chain employs TRBV7-8 and TRBJ1-4; 9 nucleotides agree with TRBD1. The CDR3 consists of 15 residues. Trimming at V came to 5 bases and at J to 8 bases, leaving 9 bases not matched to a gene. Germline V lookup: CDR1 SGHVS, CDR2 FQNEAQ. The CDR3 spells CASSGWTGVGEKLFF. The CDR3 DNA is TGTGCCAGCAGCGGGTGGACAGGGGTAGGCGAAAAACTGTTTTTT.

The chain recombines TRBV5-1 with TRBJ2-1, with 8 positions matching TRBD2. Germline CDR1 SGHRS, CDR2 YFSETQ. J gave up 7 bases and V 4 bases, and 10 bases lay outside the gene matches. The CDR3 consists of 15 residues. The CDR3 DNA reads as TGCGCCAGCAGCCCCCCCCGGGGGGGGGCAAATGAGCAGTTCTTC. It codes for CASSPPRGGANEQFF.

This chain's CDR3 is CASSPRGTDTQYF. Here the CDR3 DNA reads TGCGCCAGCAGCCCCCGCGGGACAGATACGCAGTATTTT. The genes are TRBV4-1 and TRBJ2-3; TRBD2 is a possible D gene (5 bases). CDR1 is MGHRA and CDR2 is YSYEKL in the germline V gene. Trimming removed 4 bases from V and 3 bases from J, with 8 bases in between. The CDR3 spans 13 residues.

V usage is TRBV6-2 or TRBV6-3 and J usage is TRBJ2-7; possible D gene TRBD1, 7 bases. Germline V lookup: CDR1 MNHEY, CDR2 SVGEGT. The V end was cut by 5 bases, the J end by 2 bases, with 22 bases between. The CDR3 totals 17 residues. As DNA, the CDR3 is TGTGCCAGCAGTCGTCTGGAGGGCGAAGGGGGCCCCTACGAGCAGTACTTC. As protein: CASSRLEGEGGPYEQYF.

This clone was seen just once. The rearrangement uses TRBV3-1 (or the pseudogene TRBV3-2) and TRBJ1-3; TRBD1 agrees at 10 bases. The V and J ends lost 2 bases and 0 bases, in that order; junction bases with no gene match: 4. This CDR3 is 17 amino acids long. CDR1 is LGHDT and CDR2 is YNNKEL in the germline V gene (reference sequence). Here the CDR3 reads CASSQRTGGISGNTIYF. CDR3 DNA sequence: TGTGCCAGCAGCCAACGGACAGGGGGGATCTCTGGAAACACCATATATTTT.

The chain is built from TRBV3-1 (or the pseudogene TRBV3-2) and TRBJ2-1; 9 nucleotides line up with TRBD2. CDR1 and CDR2 (germline): LGHDT, YNNKEL (reference sequence). The CDR3 consists of 15 residues. J was trimmed by 6 bases and V by 3 bases; bases with no gene match: 6. CDR3 coding DNA: TGTGCCAGCAGCCAGGCGGGGGGGCCTTTCAATGAGCAGTTCTTC. The encoded protein is CASSQAGGPFNEQFF.

Here the CDR3 DNA reads TGTGCCAGCTCACCACCGTCCCGGGGGGCAAGAGAGCAGTACTTC. This encodes CASSPPSRGAREQYF. J is TRBJ2-7 and V is TRBV18; a weak D match, TRBD2 (7 bases). CDR1 is KGHSH, CDR2 LQKENI, per germline. Trimming took 0 bases from V and 7 from J, leaving 16 bases between them. This CDR3 spans 15 amino acids.

The V call is TRBV5-1, the J call TRBJ1-1; 8 bases are shared with TRBD1. The germline V gene encodes CDR1 SGHRS and CDR2 YFSETQ. The CDR3 runs 16 residues. V dropped 5 bases and J dropped 1; count of bases not matched to a gene: 10. CDR3 protein: CASRKLDQGANTEAFF. The CDR3, as DNA: TGCGCCAGCAGGAAGTTGGACCAGGGGGCGAACACTGAAGCTTTCTTT.

The chain employs TRBV19 and TRBJ2-1; 7 bases align to TRBD1. This CDR3 region has 14 residues. Germline values: CDR1 LNHDA, CDR2 SQIVND (reference sequence). V lost 7 bases to trimming and J lost 3 bases; unmatched junction nucleotides: 6. CDR3 in DNA: TGTGCCAGTAATACCGGGACAGACTACAATGAGCAGTTCTTC. It yields the protein CASNTGTDYNEQFF.

The chain is built from TRBV9 and TRBJ1-2; 7 bases fit TRBD1. The CDR3 extends over 14 amino acids. V lost 0 bases to trimming and J lost 5 bases; unmatched junction nucleotides: 4. Germline-derived CDR1 and CDR2 are SGDLS and YYNGEE. CDR3 residues: CASSVETGPYGYTF. CDR3 coding DNA: TGTGCCAGCAGCGTAGAGACAGGGCCGTATGGCTACACCTTC.

The genes are TRBV28 and TRBJ1-2; 10 bases are shared with TRBD1. The CDR3 contains 16 residues. Looked up from germline, CDR1 is MDHEN and CDR2 is SYDVKM. After removal of 6 bases from V and 6 bases from J, the junction contained 13 bases not matched to a gene. CDR3 sequence reads: CASSPLARTGGNGYTF. The CDR3 DNA is TGTGCCAGCAGCCCTCTCGCCCGGACAGGGGGTAATGGCTACACCTTC.

The chain has TRBV5-1 and TRBJ2-5, with a possible D match to TRBD2 (7 bases). Between the trimmed V and J ends, which lost 7 bases and 3 bases, there was a span of 22 bases. Germline loops: CDR1 SGHRS, CDR2 YFSETQ. This CDR3 spans 16 amino acids. CDR3 sequence reads: CASSSGGLAGKETQYF. CDR3 DNA: TGCGCCAGCTCCTCCGGGGGGCTAGCAGGGAAAGAGACCCAGTACTTC.